This T cell receptor beta chain was sequenced in a study of T-cell memory formation after mild COVID-19. Study-wide findings and caveats: Pre-infection memory harbored some responding clones, suggesting cross-reactive memory joined.

The CDR3 extends over 15 amino acids. J was trimmed by 4 bases and V by 6 bases; bases with no gene match: 11. This clonotype was recorded a few times. Its specificity is unknown. One entry per CDR3 protein, called by TCRdb with MiXCR from the 5' RACE reads. The sample shows about 35,000 distinct CDR3 sequences, around a fifth of them seen only once. Sequencing was done on a sample of PBMCs or a T cell subset sorted from them (not recorded which). The sequence was collected from an adult who had mild COVID-19 (a few samples of this study predate the infection). Cell type and time point are not known. The chain carries TRBV12-3 or TRBV12-4 and TRBJ2-7, with 8 bases fitting TRBD2. CDR3 amino acids: CASSTGGAGVYEQYF. CDR3 nucleotide sequence: TGTGCCAGCAGCACCGGGGGGGCGGGAGTGTACGAGCAGTACTTC.